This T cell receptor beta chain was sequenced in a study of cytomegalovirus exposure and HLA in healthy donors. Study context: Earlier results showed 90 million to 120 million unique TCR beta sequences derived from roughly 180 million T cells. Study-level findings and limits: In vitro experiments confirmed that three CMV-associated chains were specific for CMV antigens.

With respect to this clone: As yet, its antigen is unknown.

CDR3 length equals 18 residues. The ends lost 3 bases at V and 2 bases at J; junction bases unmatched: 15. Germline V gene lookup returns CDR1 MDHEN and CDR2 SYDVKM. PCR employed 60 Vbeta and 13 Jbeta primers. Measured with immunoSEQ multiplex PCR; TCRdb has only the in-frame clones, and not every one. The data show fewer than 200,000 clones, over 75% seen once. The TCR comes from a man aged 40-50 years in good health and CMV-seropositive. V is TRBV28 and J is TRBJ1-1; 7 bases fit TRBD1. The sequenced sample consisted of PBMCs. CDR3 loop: CASSFPLTRGDFNTEAFF. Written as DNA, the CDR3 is TGTGCCAGCAGTTTTCCCCTGACCAGGGGGGACTTCAACACTGAAGCTTTCTTT.